This paragraph reports one T cell receptor beta chain. Its target is unknown. These data are taken from a study of post-analysis software for immune sequencing data. Findings of the study overall: By F measure, strong co-clustering occurred among samples prepared in the same batch. The five TRBV segments detected at higher frequency in patients than in controls included TRBV5-6, TRBV5-1 and TRBV20-1. Controls had significantly higher normalized Chao1 diversity than multiple sclerosis patients.

CDR3 size: 13 residues. Germline CDR1 SGHTA, CDR2 FQGNSA. V shed 4 bases and J shed 4 bases, with 7 bases lying between them. The TCR beta cDNA libraries contained unique molecular identifiers. TCRdb passed the PCR reads through MiXCR, listing each CDR3 protein once. The table has 750,000 to 950,000 distinct CDR3 sequences, around 45% seen once. The V gene is TRBV7-2, the J gene TRBJ2-2; no definite D call. This TCR was recovered from a girl between 5 and 17 years old with multiple sclerosis. Sample: blood. DNA of the CDR3: TGTGCCAGCAGCTACCCTTCCACCGGGGAGCTGTTTTTT. Translating it yields CASSYPSTGELFF.